The TCR beta chain under discussion was sequenced for a study of Ad26.COV2.S vaccination and SARS-CoV-2 variants. Across the study: The vaccine Ad26.COV2.S was put into the muscle once, or twice with 56 days between.

The CDR3 spans 16 residues. CDR1 is SGHDN and CDR2 is FVKESK in the germline V gene. Trimming pared 1 base from V and 5 bases from J, leaving 15 bases between. The repertoire was sequenced with immunoSEQ multiplex PCR; TCRdb's copy has only in-frame clones and lacks some. The sample carries 440,000 or so clones, 80% to 90% recorded once. Treatment defined: around 19 received Ad26.COV2.S at low or high dose, single or two shots; about 5 received placebo; per-sample allocation not given. Specimen acquisition occurred on day 63 following the initial vaccine or placebo injection. Boston provided a donor who was an adult aged 18-55 years.

The chain combines TRBV14 with TRBJ2-1; D possibly corresponds to TRBD2 (5 bases). Sequenced material: peripheral blood, taken in a trial of Ad26.COV2.S vaccine versus placebo. The receptor was isolated from a person between 18 and 65 years old who received the Ad26.COV2.S COVID-19 vaccine or a placebo. The CDR3: CASSQVSGGLNNEQFF. CDR3 bases: TGTGCCAGCAGCCAAGTATCCGGCGGACTTAACAATGAGCAGTTCTTC.